This is a list of T cell receptor beta chains from one sample in a study of shared clonotypes between healthy human individuals. The repertoire was sequenced with immunoSEQ multiplex PCR; TCRdb's copy has only in-frame clones and lacks some. The sample contains more than 600,000 clones, approximately 90% of which appear only once. Sequencing used naive CD8+ T cells sorted from blood. The receptors were sampled from a man aged 25-45 years in good health. CDR3s include the opening cysteine and the closing phenylalanine or tryptophan. Each record gives: J gene, V gene, D gene, clone size, CDR3 DNA, CDR3 protein. A D gene is named only where the DNA matches it firmly. For some rows the clone size is stated as once, few or many, or as a class when expanded; others skip it.

TRBJ2-1 | TRBV9 | NA | NA | TGTGCCAGCAGCCCACTGGTGACGGGGAATGAGCAGTTCTTC | CASSPLVTGNEQFF
TRBJ2-1 | TRBV7-9 | TRBD1 | once | TGTGCCAGCAGCATAGGACAGGGTACCTACAATGAGCAGTTCTTC | CASSIGQGTYNEQFF
TRBJ2-3 | TRBV4-3 | TRBD1 | NA | TGCGCCAGCAGCCAAGGGGACAGCCTCACAGATACGCAGTATTTT | CASSQGDSLTDTQYF
TRBJ2-1 | TRBV28 | TRBD2 | NA | TGTGCCAGCAGTTTGTTACTAGCGGAATACAATGAGCAGTTCTTC | CASSLLLAEYNEQFF
TRBJ2-1 | TRBV28 | NA | NA | TGTGCCAGCAATCACGCGGACAGAAACAATGAGCAGTTCTTC | CASNHADRNNEQFF
TRBJ1-1 | TRBV5-4 | NA | NA | TGTGCCAGCAGTTGGGGGGTTGGGACGACTGAAGCTTTCTTT | CASSWGVGTTEAFF
TRBJ2-1 | TRBV6-1 | NA | NA | TGTGCCAGCAGTGAAACTAGTTGGAATGAGCAGTTCTTC | CASSETSWNEQFF
TRBJ2-6 | TRBV27 | NA | NA | TGTGCCAGCACCTCTGGGGCCAACGTCCTGACTTTC | CASTSGANVLTF
TRBJ2-2 | TRBV9 | TRBD2 | NA | TGTGCCAGCAGCGATGGACTAGCGACAAACACCGGGGAGCTGTTTTTT | CASSDGLATNTGELFF
TRBJ1-3 | TRBV9 | NA | NA | TGTGCCAGCAGCGGCCTCGGAAACACCATATATTTT | CASSGLGNTIYF
TRBJ2-1 | TRBV6-4 | NA | once | TGTGCCAGCAGTGACTCAGGACTGCCTCGGAATGAGCAGTTCTTC | CASSDSGLPRNEQFF
TRBJ1-3 | TRBV19 | NA | NA | TGTGCCAGTAACATAAGGGCGTCTGGAAACACCATATATTTT | CASNIRASGNTIYF
TRBJ1-1 | TRBV14 | NA | NA | TGTGCCAGCAGCCAAGGGCAGGGCGGCACTGAAGCTTTCTTT | CASSQGQGGTEAFF
TRBJ2-7 | TRBV10-3 | NA | once | TGTGCCATCAGTGAGTCTCTTAGACAGGCACAGTACTTC | CAISESLRQAQYF
TRBJ2-7 | TRBV27 | NA | NA | TGTGCCAGCAGCCCCTCTGGCGGCGAGCAGTACTTC | CASSPSGGEQYF
TRBJ2-2 | TRBV29-1 | NA | NA | TGCAGCGTTAGTCCGGAGGACACCGGGGAGCTGTTTTTT | CSVSPEDTGELFF
TRBJ1-4 | TRBV19 | NA | NA | TGTGCCAGTAGTATGATGCGGGGTGAAAAACTGTTTTTT | CASSMMRGEKLFF
TRBJ2-7 | TRBV28 | TRBD1 | NA | TGTGCCAGCAGTGACAGGGGGATCTCCTACGAGCAGTACTTC | CASSDRGISYEQYF
TRBJ2-3 | TRBV29-1 | NA | NA | TGCAGCGTTATCTTTTACTCAGATACGCAGTATTTT | CSVIFYSDTQYF
TRBJ2-7 | TRBV6-5 | NA | NA | TGTGCCAGCAGTTACTCCCCGAACTACGAGCAGTACTTC | CASSYSPNYEQYF
TRBJ2-7 | TRBV6-5 | NA | NA | TGTGCCAGCAGTTATCGGGACATCTCCTACGAGCAGTACTTC | CASSYRDISYEQYF
TRBJ2-4 | TRBV5-1 | TRBD1 | once | TGCGCCAGCAGCTTGACCCAGGGGGTCCGCGGGGCCAAAAACATTCAGTACTTC | CASSLTQGVRGAKNIQYF
TRBJ2-3 | TRBV5-4 | TRBD2 | NA | TGTGCCAGCGCAGAGGGACTAGCGGGAGTTCTGGGCACAGATACGCAGTATTTT | CASAEGLAGVLGTDTQYF
TRBJ2-7 | TRBV29-1 | NA | NA | TGCAGCGTAATCCGTGGATACGAGCAGTACTTC | CSVIRGYEQYF
TRBJ1-1 | TRBV7-2 | NA | NA | TGTGCCAGCAGCTTAGGCAGGGCGTACACTGAAGCTTTCTTT | CASSLGRAYTEAFF
TRBJ2-7 | TRBV19 | TRBD1 | NA | TGTGCCAGTAGTACTTTACAGGGGATGAGCTCCTACGAGCAGTACTTC | CASSTLQGMSSYEQYF
TRBJ2-5 | TRBV28 | TRBD1 | NA | TGTGCCAGCAGTACCCCCCTCCGGGACAGGATAAAGACCCAGTACTTC | CASSTPLRDRIKTQYF
TRBJ2-2 | TRBV29-1 | NA | NA | TGCAGCGTTGATGGGGCAGAGAACACCGGGGAGCTGTTTTTT | CSVDGAENTGELFF
TRBJ2-1 | TRBV6-1 | NA | NA | TGTGCCAGCGTTGGGGGGGCCCAGTTCTTC | CASVGGAQFF
TRBJ1-5 | TRBV5-5 | NA | NA | TGTGCCAGCAGTCCCATGGGGGGCGGCAATCAGCCCCAGCATTTT | CASSPMGGGNQPQHF
TRBJ2-1 | TRBV5-4 | NA | NA | TGTGCCAGCAGCCCCGAAGGGGCCCTCTCCTACAATGAGCAGTTCTTC | CASSPEGALSYNEQFF
TRBJ2-1 | TRBV14 | NA | few | TGTGCCAGCAGCCACCTCCTAGCGGAGCAGTTCTTC | CASSHLLAEQFF
TRBJ2-2 | TRBV6-4 | TRBD2 | NA | TGTGCCAGCAGTGAACTGGGGATAGCGGGAGTACACGGGGAGCTGTTTTTT | CASSELGIAGVHGELFF
TRBJ2-7 | TRBV30 | TRBD2 | NA | TGTGCCTGGAGTGAACTAGCGGGAGAACTCTACGAGCAGTACTTC | CAWSELAGELYEQYF
TRBJ2-7 | TRBV5-6 | TRBD1 | NA | TGTGCCAGCAGCTACTATATCGGACAGGGTGGGCACGAGCAGTACTTC | CASSYYIGQGGHEQYF
TRBJ2-1 | TRBV28 | NA | NA | TGTGCCAGCAGTTCTGCCGACTTGTACAATGAGCAGTTCTTC | CASSSADLYNEQFF
TRBJ2-3 | TRBV6-6 | NA | NA | TGTGCCAGCAGTTACTTGGGAGTTACAAACACAGATACGCAGTATTTT | CASSYLGVTNTDTQYF
TRBJ2-6 | TRBV29-1 | NA | NA | TGCAGCGTTGATGGGGCCCTTGGGGCCAACGTCCTGACTTTC | CSVDGALGANVLTF
TRBJ2-7 | TRBV2 | TRBD2 | NA | TGTGCCAGCAGTGAGCCCACTAGCGGGAGTTACGAGCAGTACTTC | CASSEPTSGSYEQYF
TRBJ1-5 | TRBV4-1 | NA | NA | TGCGCCAGCAGCCAGGGGGCAGGCAATCAGCCCCAGCATTTT | CASSQGAGNQPQHF
TRBJ2-7 | TRBV27 | TRBD2 | NA | TGTGCCAGCAGTTTGGGAGGGTCGTCCTACGAGCAGTACTTC | CASSLGGSSYEQYF
TRBJ1-1 | TRBV5-6 | NA | NA | TGTGCCAGCAGCTTGAACATGAACACTGAAGCTTTCTTT | CASSLNMNTEAFF
TRBJ1-3 | TRBV9 | TRBD1 | NA | TGTGCCAGCAGCGTCGGACAGGCTTCCTCTGGAAACACCATATATTTT | CASSVGQASSGNTIYF
TRBJ2-2 | TRBV14 | NA | NA | TGTGCCAGCAGCCAGTGGCAGGTTAGCCCCGGGGAGCTGTTTTTT | CASSQWQVSPGELFF
TRBJ2-2 | TRBV7-9 | TRBD1 | NA | TGTGCCAGCAGCTTAGAGGGACAGGAGACGACCGGGGAGCTGTTTTTT | CASSLEGQETTGELFF